The text below deals with one T cell receptor (beta chain). Its antigen is currently unknown. The PCR used 60 Vbeta and 13 Jbeta primers. As originally analysed: Roughly 11 million shared chains were among approximately 80 million unique TCR beta chains counted in a later analysis. Data came from immunoSEQ multiplex PCR; TCRdb stores just in-frame clones and leaves some out. That table supplies the V and J calls and clone size; D and trimming were determined from the DNA. Seen here are about 120,000 clones, over 70% observed once, and the top ten hold over 1.5%. This sample was taken from a study of cytomegalovirus exposure and HLA in healthy donors. Study-level findings and limits: In a later analysis, around 18,000 TCR beta sequences were associated with HLA alleles at 0.05 false discovery rate. Sequences of the TCR beta chain were said to predict the HLA-A and HLA-B alleles of most subjects accurately.

The TCR was taken from a woman between 18 and 29 years old in good health and CMV-seronegative. The sample taken for sequencing was PBMCs.

The CDR3 bases are TGTGCCTGGAGTGTACCACCGGGGAATCAGTACTTC. This sequence encodes CAWSVPPGNQYF. The chain uses TRBV30 and TRBJ2-7; tentatively, D is TRBD2 (5 bases). The germline CDR1 and CDR2 sequences are GTSNPN and SVGIG (reference sequence). The CDR3 has 12 amino acids. Trimming pared 0 bases from V and 10 bases from J, leaving 13 bases between.